Listed here are 23 T cell receptor beta chains from one sample, sequenced in a study of CD8 T cells in Susac syndrome. RNA in amounts of 0.5 to 1 ug was reverse transcribed with random hexamers. Using its own MiXCR run on the immunoSEQ multiplex PCR reads, TCRdb lists one record per CDR3 protein. Here the sample spans around 140,000 distinct CDR3 sequences, roughly 94% being singletons. Sequenced input: CD4+ T cells from PBMCs. All receptors derive from a human donor with Susac syndrome.

The rearrangement joins TRBV20-1 to TRBJ2-1; 9 nucleotides line up with TRBD1. CDR3 length: 19 residues. Germline V lookup: CDR1 DFQATT, CDR2 SNEGSKA (reference sequence). Losses at the gene ends were 0 bases for V and 9 bases for J; bases not matched to a gene: 21. The CDR3 bases are TGCAGTGCTAGAGAGAACAGGGGCCCAACACGGGACAGGGAGATTGAGCAGTTCTTC. Its translation is CSARENRGPTRDREIEQFF.

The CDR3 bases are TGTGCCAGCAGCCGAAGTGCAGTCCCTAACTATGGCTACACCTTC. This codes for CASSRSAVPNYGYTF. The V and J genes are TRBV7-8 and TRBJ1-2; D is ambiguous. In germline, CDR1 is SGHVS, CDR2 FQNEAQ. CDR3 length: 15 residues. Trimming pared 5 bases from V and 0 bases from J, leaving 13 bases between.

The CDR3 region has the DNA TGTGCCAGTAATCCGATCGACAGGGACTATGGCTACACCTTC. Translating it yields CASNPIDRDYGYTF. The chain uses TRBV19 and TRBJ1-2; 7 bases map to TRBD1. In germline, CDR1 is LNHDA, CDR2 SQIVND (reference sequence). The CDR3 runs to 14 residues. V trimming: 7 bases; J trimming: 3 bases; junction bases outside the gene matches: 8.

The rearrangement uses TRBV15 and TRBJ2-1; TRBD2 might be the D (5 bases). Germline assignment: CDR1 LNHNV and CDR2 YYDKDF (reference sequence). There are 14 residues in the CDR3. V lost 0 bases, J lost 6 bases, and 9 bases lay in between. The CDR3 reads CATSRDPAGNEQFF. As DNA, the CDR3 is TGTGCCACCAGCAGAGACCCGGCGGGCAATGAGCAGTTCTTC.

This clonotype was seen just once. This chain uses TRBV28 with TRBJ2-2, with 10 nucleotides matching TRBD2. The junction had 4 bases not matched to a gene; V was cut back by 7 bases and J by 5 bases. The CDR3 contains 14 residues. Germline V gene lookup returns CDR1 MDHEN and CDR2 SYDVKM. The chain's CDR3 is CASISSGRTGELFF. As DNA, the CDR3 is TGTGCCAGCATCAGTAGCGGGAGGACCGGGGAGCTGTTTTTT.

This clonotype has only one observation. The chain is built from TRBV30 and TRBJ2-7, with 8 nucleotides matching TRBD1. V shed 3 bases, J shed 6 bases, and the junction held 4 bases outside the gene matches. Germline CDR1 GTSNPN, CDR2 SVGIG (reference sequence). The CDR3 totals 12 residues. The CDR3 region has the DNA TGTGCCTGGAGGAGGACAGGGAGCGAGCAGTACTTC. It specifies CAWRRTGSEQYF.

The DNA of the CDR3 is TGTGCCAGCAGTCTCCGTGGACTAGCGGGACCCCAGTTCTTC. Protein product: CASSLRGLAGPQFF. V usage is TRBV28 and J usage is TRBJ2-1; 12 nucleotides align to TRBD2. Germline V gives CDR1 MDHEN, CDR2 SYDVKM. The junction had 9 bases not matched to a gene; V was cut back by 5 bases and J by 13 bases. This CDR3 is built from 14 residues.

This chain uses TRBV24-1 with TRBJ2-1, with TRBD1 as a possible D gene (6 bases). The CDR3 consists of 15 residues. In germline, CDR1 is KGHDR, CDR2 SFDVKD. Trimming removed 5 bases at V and 3 bases at J, with 13 bases between. The CDR3 DNA is TGTGCCACCAGTGTCCCAAGGGGGAACTACAATGAGCAGTTCTTC. Translation: CATSVPRGNYNEQFF.

The chain joins TRBV20-1 to TRBJ2-4; D is perhaps TRBD1 (5 bases). Between the trimmed V and J ends, which lost 5 bases and 6 bases, there was a span of 17 bases. Germline V CDR1 and CDR2: DFQATT, SNEGSKA (reference sequence). This CDR3 is 14 amino acids long. CDR3 sequence reads: CSAVLLGPGNIQYF. CDR3 coding DNA: TGCAGTGCTGTCCTTTTGGGGCCAGGAAACATTCAGTACTTC.

The V gene is TRBV3-1, the J gene TRBJ1-2; 7 nucleotides align to TRBD1. With V trimmed by 4 bases and J by 4 bases, 9 bases remained unmatched. CDR3 length equals 15 residues. Germline lookup yields CDR1 LGHDT and CDR2 YNNKEL (reference sequence). CDR3 in DNA: TGTGCCAGCAGCCCCCCCGCGGGGACAGCCTATGGCTACACCTTC. Translation gives CASSPPAGTAYGYTF.

The chain recombines TRBV4-1 with TRBJ2-5; TRBD1 matches at 9 bases. The germline V gene encodes CDR1 MGHRA and CDR2 YSYEKL. CDR3 length: 14 amino acids. Trimming took 0 bases from V and 5 from J; bases not matched to a gene: 1. CDR3 DNA: TGCGCCAGCAGCCAAGAAGGACAGGGGGAGACCCAGTACTTC. It translates to CASSQEGQGETQYF.

The chain couples TRBV7-9 to TRBJ2-1; TRBD2 is a possible D gene (5 bases). The V end was cut by 1 base, the J end by 9 bases, with 7 bases between. Germline V CDR1 and CDR2: SEHNR, FQNEAQ (reference sequence). The CDR3 is made up of 12 amino acids. The CDR3 coding sequence is TGTGCCAGCAGCTTAGTAGGACTTGAGCAGTTCTTC. Translation: CASSLVGLEQFF. The full variable domain, rest sourced from reference TRBV7-9 and TRBJ2-1, is DTGVSQNPRHKITKRGQNVTFRCDPISEHNRLYWYRQTLGQGPEFLTYFQNEAQLEKSRLLSDRFSAERPKGSFSTLEIQRTEQGDSAMYLCASSLVGLEQFFGPGTRLTVL.

The chain joins TRBV20-1 to TRBJ1-5, with a tentative D call TRBD1 (5 bases). Germline assignment: CDR1 DFQATT and CDR2 SNEGSKA (reference sequence). The germline V and J ends were trimmed by 6 bases and 7 bases, with 16 bases remaining between them. The CDR3 covers 13 residues. The CDR3 spells CSAEDISGQPQHF. The CDR3 DNA is TGCAGTGCGGAGGACATATCGGGGCAGCCCCAGCATTTT.

The chain employs TRBV6-5 and TRBJ2-7, with D possibly being TRBD1 (5 bases). The CDR3 has 14 residues. Germline CDR1 MNHEY, CDR2 SVGAGI. Trimming removed 6 bases at V and 4 bases at J, with 16 bases between. The CDR3 is CASRAPSRAYEQYF. The CDR3 nucleotides read TGTGCCAGCAGGGCCCCGAGCAGGGCGTACGAGCAGTACTTC.

CDR3 sequence: CASSLAAGGTEAFF. CDR3 DNA: TGCGCCAGCAGCTTGGCCGCGGGTGGGACTGAAGCTTTCTTT. The chain links TRBV5-1 to TRBJ1-1; no clear D. The CDR3 has 14 amino acids. CDR1 SGHRS and CDR2 YFSETQ come from the germline V gene. Trimming stripped 0 bases from V and 5 bases from J, with 11 bases between. The full variable domain, completed using reference TRBV5-1 and TRBJ1-1, is KAGVTQTPRYLIKTRGQQVTLSCSPISGHRSVSWYQQTPGQGLQFLFEYFSETQRNKGNFPGRFSGRQFSNSRSEMNVSTLELGDSALYLCASSLAAGGTEAFFGQGTRLTVV.

The CDR3 region is CASSRQDRIYNEQFF. CDR3 DNA sequence: TGTGCCAGCAGCCGACAGGACCGCATTTACAATGAGCAGTTCTTC. The V gene is TRBV5-6, the J gene TRBJ2-1; D is possibly TRBD1 (6 bases). Germline V CDR1 and CDR2: SGHDT, YYEEEE. The CDR3 totals 15 residues. The germline V and J ends were trimmed by 4 bases and 4 bases, with 15 bases remaining between them.

This sequence joins TRBV2 and TRBJ2-7; TRBD1 is a possible D gene (6 bases). Germline CDR1 SNHLY, CDR2 FYNNEI. Deletions cut 6 bases from V and 1 base from J, with 16 bases between. The CDR3 is made up of 15 amino acids. In DNA, the CDR3 is TGTGCCAGCAGAAAAAACAGGGATTTATCCTACGAGCAGTACTTC. Its protein is CASRKNRDLSYEQYF.

The chain recombines TRBV7-9 with TRBJ2-7; 8 nucleotides match TRBD1. In germline, CDR1 is SEHNR, CDR2 FQNEAQ (reference sequence). J gave up 1 base and V 5 bases, and 7 bases lay outside the gene matches. CDR3 length: 15 residues. CDR3 bases: TGTGCCAGCAGCCTACAGGGGGTTCCATCCTACGAGCAGTACTTC. It specifies CASSLQGVPSYEQYF. Using reference TRBV7-9 and TRBJ2-7 for the parts outside the CDR3, the full variable domain is DTGVSQNPRHKITKRGQNVTFRCDPISEHNRLYWYRQTLGQGPEFLTYFQNEAQLEKSRLLSDRFSAERPKGSFSTLEIQRTEQGDSAMYLCASSLQGVPSYEQYFGPGTRLTVT.

V gene TRBV30 combines with J gene TRBJ1-1; 11 bases fit TRBD1. V lost 2 bases to trimming and J lost 3 bases; unmatched junction nucleotides: 2. There are 14 residues in the CDR3. Per the germline V gene, CDR1 is GTSNPN and CDR2 is SVGIG (reference sequence). This CDR3 is CAWSRDRGDTEAFF. As DNA, the CDR3 is TGTGCCTGGAGTAGGGACAGGGGGGACACTGAAGCTTTCTTT.

This chain uses TRBV4-1 with TRBJ2-7; either TRBD1 or TRBD2 may supply D (5 bases each). The V end was cut by 1 base, the J end by 1 base, with 11 bases between. Germline-derived CDR1 and CDR2 are MGHRA and YSYEKL. This CDR3 is built from 15 residues. This chain's CDR3 is CASSQAGTESYEQYF. CDR3 in DNA: TGCGCCAGCAGCCAAGCCGGGACCGAATCCTACGAGCAGTACTTC.

The chain has TRBV28 and TRBJ1-2; D gene unclear. Between the trimmed V and J ends, which lost 4 bases and 5 bases, there was a span of 11 bases. The CDR3 runs 13 residues. CDR1 and CDR2 (germline): MDHEN, SYDVKM. Here the CDR3 DNA reads TGTGCCAGCAGTTCCAATGGCCAATATGGCTACACCTTC. Residues: CASSSNGQYGYTF.

The genes are TRBV29-1 and TRBJ2-1; 7 nucleotides line up with TRBD1. The junction had 3 bases not matched to a gene; V was cut back by 3 bases and J by 7 bases. The germline gives CDR1 SQVTM, CDR2 ANQGSEA. This CDR3 contains 12 residues. CDR3 region: CSVDRQGNEQFF. CDR3 DNA: TGCAGCGTTGATAGACAGGGTAATGAGCAGTTCTTC.

This chain connects TRBV5-6 to TRBJ1-6; D gene ambiguous. The length of the CDR3 is 13 residues. The V end lost 2 bases, the J end lost 8 bases, and 8 bases lay between the germline ends. The germline V gene has CDR1 SGHDT and CDR2 YYEEEE. In DNA form, the CDR3 reads TGTGCCAGCAGCTTCCCAGCTGATTCACCCCTCCACTTT. This translates into CASSFPADSPLHF.